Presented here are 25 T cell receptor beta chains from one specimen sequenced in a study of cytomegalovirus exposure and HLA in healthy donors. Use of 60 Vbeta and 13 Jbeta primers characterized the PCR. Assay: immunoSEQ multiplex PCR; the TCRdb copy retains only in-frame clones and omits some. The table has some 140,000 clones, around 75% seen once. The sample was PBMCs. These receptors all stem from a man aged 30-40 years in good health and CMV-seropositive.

The CDR3 is CASSLGPNSNQPQHF. In nucleotides, the CDR3 is TGTGCCAGTAGTCTAGGTCCTAATAGCAATCAGCCCCAGCATTTT. The chain carries TRBV19 and TRBJ1-5; D is unresolved. CDR3 length equals 15 residues. V was pared by 5 bases and J by 0 bases, with 11 bases between. The germline CDR1 and CDR2 sequences are LNHDA and SQIVND (reference sequence).

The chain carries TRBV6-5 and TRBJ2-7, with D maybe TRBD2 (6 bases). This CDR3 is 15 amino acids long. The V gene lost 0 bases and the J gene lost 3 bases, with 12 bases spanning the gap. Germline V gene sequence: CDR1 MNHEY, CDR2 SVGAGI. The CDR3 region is CASSYSSGPYYEQYF. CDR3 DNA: TGTGCCAGCAGTTACTCGAGCGGGCCCTACTACGAGCAGTACTTC.

The CDR3 is CASSFKILQSYEQYF. The DNA of the CDR3 is TGCGCCAGCAGCTTTAAGATCCTGCAGTCCTACGAGCAGTACTTC. The rearrangement uses TRBV5-1 and TRBJ2-7; no reliable D call. This CDR3 comprises 15 residues. CDR1 and CDR2 from the germline V gene are SGHRS and YFSETQ. Trimming left V 2 bases short and J 1 base short, with 13 bases between.

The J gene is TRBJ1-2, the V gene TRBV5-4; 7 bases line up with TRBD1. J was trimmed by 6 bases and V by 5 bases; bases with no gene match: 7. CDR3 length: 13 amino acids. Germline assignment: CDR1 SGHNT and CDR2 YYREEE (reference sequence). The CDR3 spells CASRRGQADGYTF. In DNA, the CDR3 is TGTGCCAGCAGACGTGGACAGGCTGATGGCTACACCTTC.

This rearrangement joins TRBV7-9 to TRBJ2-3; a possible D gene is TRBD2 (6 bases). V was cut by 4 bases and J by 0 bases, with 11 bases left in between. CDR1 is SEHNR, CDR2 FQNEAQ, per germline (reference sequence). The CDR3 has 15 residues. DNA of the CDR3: TGTGCCAGCAGCTACGGCGGGACCAGCACAGATACGCAGTATTTT. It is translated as CASSYGGTSTDTQYF.

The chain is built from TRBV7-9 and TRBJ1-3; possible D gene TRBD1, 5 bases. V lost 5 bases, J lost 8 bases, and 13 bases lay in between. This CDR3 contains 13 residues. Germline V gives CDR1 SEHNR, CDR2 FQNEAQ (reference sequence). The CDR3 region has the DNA TGTGCCAGCAGCCGCGATGGGGGGGACACCATATATTTT. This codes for CASSRDGGDTIYF.

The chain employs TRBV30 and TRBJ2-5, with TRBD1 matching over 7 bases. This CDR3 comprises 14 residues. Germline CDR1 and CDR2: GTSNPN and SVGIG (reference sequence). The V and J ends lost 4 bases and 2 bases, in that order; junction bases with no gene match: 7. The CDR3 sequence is CAWNPGQPQETQYF. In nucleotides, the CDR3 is TGTGCCTGGAACCCGGGACAGCCGCAAGAGACCCAGTACTTC.

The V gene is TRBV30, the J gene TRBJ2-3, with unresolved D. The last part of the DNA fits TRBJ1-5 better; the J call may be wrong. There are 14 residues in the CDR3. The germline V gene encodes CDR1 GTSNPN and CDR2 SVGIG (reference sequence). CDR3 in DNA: TGTGCCTGGAGCAGACCGGGGAGCCCAGATACGCAGCATTTT. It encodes CAWSRPGSPDTQHF.

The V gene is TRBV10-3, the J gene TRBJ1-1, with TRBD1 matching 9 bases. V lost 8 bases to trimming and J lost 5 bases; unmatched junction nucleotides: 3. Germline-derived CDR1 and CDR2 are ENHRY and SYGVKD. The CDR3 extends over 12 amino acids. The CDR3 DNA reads TGTGCCATCGGGACAGGGCGGACTGAAGCTTTCTTT. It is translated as CAIGTGRTEAFF.

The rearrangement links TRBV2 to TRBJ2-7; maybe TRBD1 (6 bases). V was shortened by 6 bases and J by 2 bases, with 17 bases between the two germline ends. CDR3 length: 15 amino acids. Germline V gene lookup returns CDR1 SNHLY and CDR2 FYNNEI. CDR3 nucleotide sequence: TGTGCCAGCAGGGGGCAGGGGCCGGTAGCCTACGAGCAGTACTTC. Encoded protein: CASRGQGPVAYEQYF.

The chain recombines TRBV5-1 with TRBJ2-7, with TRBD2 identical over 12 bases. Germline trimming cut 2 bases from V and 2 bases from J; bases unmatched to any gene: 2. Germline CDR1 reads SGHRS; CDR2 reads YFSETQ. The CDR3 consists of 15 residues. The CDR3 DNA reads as TGCGCCAGCAGCTTACTAGCGGGGGGTGCCTACGAGCAGTACTTC. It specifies CASSLLAGGAYEQYF.

DNA of the CDR3: TGTGCCAGCAGCCACCAGGTGCTTGGTGAAAAACTGTTTTTT. Amino acid sequence: CASSHQVLGEKLFF. This chain joins TRBV28 and TRBJ1-4; D not resolved. The CDR3 is made up of 14 amino acids. The germline V gene encodes CDR1 MDHEN and CDR2 SYDVKM. V lost 6 bases and J lost 7, with 15 bases in between.

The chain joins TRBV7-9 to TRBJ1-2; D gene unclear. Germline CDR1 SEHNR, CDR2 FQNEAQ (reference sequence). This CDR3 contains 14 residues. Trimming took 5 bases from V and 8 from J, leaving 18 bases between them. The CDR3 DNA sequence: TGTGCCAGCAGCAGACCGCCGCGGCATGTGGGCTACACCTTC. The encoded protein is CASSRPPRHVGYTF.

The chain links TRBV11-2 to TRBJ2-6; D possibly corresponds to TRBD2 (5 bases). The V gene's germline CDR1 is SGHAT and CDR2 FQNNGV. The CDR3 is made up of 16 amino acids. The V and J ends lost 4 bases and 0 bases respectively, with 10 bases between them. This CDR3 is CASSSLRDSGANVLTF. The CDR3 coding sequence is TGTGCCAGCAGCTCCCTCCGGGACTCTGGGGCCAACGTCCTGACTTTC.

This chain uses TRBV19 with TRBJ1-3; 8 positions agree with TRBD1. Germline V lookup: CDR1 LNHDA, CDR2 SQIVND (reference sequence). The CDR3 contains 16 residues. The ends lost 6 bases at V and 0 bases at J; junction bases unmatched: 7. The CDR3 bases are TGTGCCAGTAGACCGGACAGGGACGGCTCTGGAAACACCATATATTTT. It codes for CASRPDRDGSGNTIYF.

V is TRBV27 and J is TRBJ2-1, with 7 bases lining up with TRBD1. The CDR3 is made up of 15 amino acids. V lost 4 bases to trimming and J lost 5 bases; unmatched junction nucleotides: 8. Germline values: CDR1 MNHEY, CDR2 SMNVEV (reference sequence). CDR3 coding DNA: TGTGCCAGCAGTTGGCGAGGGGGCCGCAACAATGAGCAGTTCTTC. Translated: CASSWRGGRNNEQFF.

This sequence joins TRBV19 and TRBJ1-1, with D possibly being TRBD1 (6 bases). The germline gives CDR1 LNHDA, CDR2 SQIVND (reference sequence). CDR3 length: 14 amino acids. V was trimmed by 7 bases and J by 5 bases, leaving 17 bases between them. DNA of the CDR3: TGTGCCAGTATGGTTCAGGGGAGTAGGACTGAAGCTTTCTTT. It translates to CASMVQGSRTEAFF.

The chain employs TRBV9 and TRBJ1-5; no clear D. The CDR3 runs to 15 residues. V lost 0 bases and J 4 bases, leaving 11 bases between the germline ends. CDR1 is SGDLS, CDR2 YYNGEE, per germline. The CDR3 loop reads CASSVDGLINQPQHF. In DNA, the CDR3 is TGTGCCAGCAGCGTAGATGGACTGATTAATCAGCCCCAGCATTTT.

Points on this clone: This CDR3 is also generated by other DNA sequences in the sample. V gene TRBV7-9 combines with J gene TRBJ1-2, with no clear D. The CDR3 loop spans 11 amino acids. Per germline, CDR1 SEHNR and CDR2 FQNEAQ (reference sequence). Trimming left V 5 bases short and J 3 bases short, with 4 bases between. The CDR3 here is CASSPDYGYTF. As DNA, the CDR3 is TGTGCCAGCAGCCCAGACTATGGCTACACCTTC.

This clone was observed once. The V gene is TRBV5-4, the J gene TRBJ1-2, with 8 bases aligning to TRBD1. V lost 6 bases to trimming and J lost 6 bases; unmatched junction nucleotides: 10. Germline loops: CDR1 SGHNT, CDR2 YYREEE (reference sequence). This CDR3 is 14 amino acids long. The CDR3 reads CASTQGAGLDGYTF. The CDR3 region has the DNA TGTGCCAGCACCCAGGGGGCAGGGCTGGATGGCTACACCTTC.

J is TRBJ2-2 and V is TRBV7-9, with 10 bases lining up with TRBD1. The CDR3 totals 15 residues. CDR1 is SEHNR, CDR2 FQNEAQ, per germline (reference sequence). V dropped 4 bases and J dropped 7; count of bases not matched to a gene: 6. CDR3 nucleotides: TGTGCCAGCAGCTCGACAGGGGGCGAGAACGGGGAGCTGTTTTTT. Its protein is CASSSTGGENGELFF.

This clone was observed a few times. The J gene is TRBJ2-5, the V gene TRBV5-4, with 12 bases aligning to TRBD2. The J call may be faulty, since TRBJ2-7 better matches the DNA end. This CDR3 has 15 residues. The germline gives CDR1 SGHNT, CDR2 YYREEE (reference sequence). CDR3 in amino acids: CASSQTSGSSYEQYF. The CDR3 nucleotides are TGTGCCAGCAGCCAGACTAGCGGGAGCTCCTACGAGCAGTACTTC.

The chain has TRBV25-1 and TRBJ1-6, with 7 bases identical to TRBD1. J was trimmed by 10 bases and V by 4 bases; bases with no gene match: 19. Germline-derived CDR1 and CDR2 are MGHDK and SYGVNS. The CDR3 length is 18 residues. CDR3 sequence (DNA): TGTGCCAGCAGTGCTGCGGGACCTCCCGGGACAGCAAGGTCACCCCTCCACTTT. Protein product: CASSAAGPPGTARSPLHF.

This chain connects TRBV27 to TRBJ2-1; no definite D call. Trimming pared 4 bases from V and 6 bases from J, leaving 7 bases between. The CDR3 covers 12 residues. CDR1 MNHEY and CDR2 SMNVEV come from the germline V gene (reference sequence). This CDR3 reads CASSSNVNEQFF. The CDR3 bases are TGTGCCAGCAGTTCTAACGTCAATGAGCAGTTCTTC.

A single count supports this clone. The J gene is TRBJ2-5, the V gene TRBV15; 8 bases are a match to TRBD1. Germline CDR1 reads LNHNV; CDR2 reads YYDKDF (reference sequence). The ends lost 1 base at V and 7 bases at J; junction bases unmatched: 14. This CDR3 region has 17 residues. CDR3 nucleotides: TGTGCCACCAGCAGAGGAAGGCTGGACAGGGCACAGGGGACCCAGTACTTC. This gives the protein CATSRGRLDRAQGTQYF.